In this sample, the clone carrying this T cell receptor (beta chain) turned up a few times. TCRdb reprocessed the 5' RACE reads via MiXCR and lists one record per CDR3 protein. The sample holds under 600,000 distinct CDR3 sequences, less than 25% seen once. V was trimmed by 8 bases and J by 0 bases, leaving 17 bases between them. The CDR3 totals 16 residues. CDR1 and CDR2 from the germline V gene are SGHAT and FQNNGV. This sample was taken from a study of T cells after yellow fever vaccination. The receptor was derived from a young man who received the YFV17D yellow fever vaccine. The chain uses TRBV11-2 and TRBJ2-4; maybe TRBD1 (5 bases). Material: PBMCs, obtained roughly 20 days after the first yellow fever vaccination. CDR3 DNA sequence: TGTGCCAGCGGATGGGGCCGCGAAGTAGCCAAAAACATTCAGTACTTC. Residues: CASGWGREVAKNIQYF.